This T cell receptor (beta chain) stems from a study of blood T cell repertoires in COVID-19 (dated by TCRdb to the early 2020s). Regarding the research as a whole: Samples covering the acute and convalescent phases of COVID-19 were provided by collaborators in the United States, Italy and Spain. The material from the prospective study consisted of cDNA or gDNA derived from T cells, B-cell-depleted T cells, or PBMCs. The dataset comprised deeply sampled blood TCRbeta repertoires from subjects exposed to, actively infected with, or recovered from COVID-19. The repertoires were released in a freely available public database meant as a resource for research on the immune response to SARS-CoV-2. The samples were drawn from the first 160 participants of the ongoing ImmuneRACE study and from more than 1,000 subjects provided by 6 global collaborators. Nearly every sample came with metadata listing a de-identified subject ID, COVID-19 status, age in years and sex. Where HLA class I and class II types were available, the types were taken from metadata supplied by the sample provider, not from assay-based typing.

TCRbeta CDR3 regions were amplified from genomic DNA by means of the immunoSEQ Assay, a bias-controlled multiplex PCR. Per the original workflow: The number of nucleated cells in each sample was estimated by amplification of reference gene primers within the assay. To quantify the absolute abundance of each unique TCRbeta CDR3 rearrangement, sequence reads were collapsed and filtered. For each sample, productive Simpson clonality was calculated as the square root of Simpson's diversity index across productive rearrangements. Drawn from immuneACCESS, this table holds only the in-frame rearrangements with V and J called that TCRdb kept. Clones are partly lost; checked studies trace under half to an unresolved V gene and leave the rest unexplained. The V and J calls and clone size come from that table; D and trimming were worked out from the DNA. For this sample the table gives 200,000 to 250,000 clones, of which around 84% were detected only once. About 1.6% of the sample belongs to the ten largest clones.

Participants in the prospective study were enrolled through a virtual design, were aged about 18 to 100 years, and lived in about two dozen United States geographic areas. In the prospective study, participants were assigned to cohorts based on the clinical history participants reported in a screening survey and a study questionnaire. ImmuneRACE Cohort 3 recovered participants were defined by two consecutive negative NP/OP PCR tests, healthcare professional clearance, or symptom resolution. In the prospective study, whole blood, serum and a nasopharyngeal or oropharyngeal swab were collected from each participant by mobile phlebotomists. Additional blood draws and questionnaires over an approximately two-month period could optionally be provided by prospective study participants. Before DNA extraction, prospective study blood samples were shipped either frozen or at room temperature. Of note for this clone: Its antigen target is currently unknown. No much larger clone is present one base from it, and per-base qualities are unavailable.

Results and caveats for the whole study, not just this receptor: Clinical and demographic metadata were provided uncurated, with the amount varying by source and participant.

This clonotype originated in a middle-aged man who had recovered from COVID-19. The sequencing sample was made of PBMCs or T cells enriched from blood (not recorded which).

At the DNA level, the sequence is TGTGCCAGCAGTACGAAGCGGGGGGAACCCCACGGGACCCAGTACTTC. The translation is CASSTKRGEPHGTQYF. The rearranged segments are TRBV27 and TRBJ2-5; TRBD2 fits 9 bases in the junction. Counted from cysteine to phenylalanine, this CDR3 has 16 amino acids. Only CDR3 DNA remains: 48 bases, in frame from the first base. Germline trimming: 5 bases from V, 7 bases from J; junction bases outside gene matches: 14. The germline V gene (reference sequence) gives CDR1 as MNHEY and CDR2 as SMNVEV.